This T cell receptor (beta chain) was documented in a study of blood T cell repertoires in COVID-19. Study-wide context: The samples span acute and convalescent COVID-19 from the United States, Italy and Spain. From T cells, B-cell-depleted T cells, or PBMCs came the material, which was cDNA or gDNA.

CDR3 length: 11 amino acids. With 4 bases removed from V and 11 bases from J, the gap between germline ends came to 11 bases. Germline CDR1 GTSNPN, CDR2 SVGIG (reference sequence). Original analysis: Reference gene primer amplification gave estimated nucleated cell counts. The assay was immunoSEQ multiplex PCR, and TCRdb's table has in-frame clones only and misses some. From that table come the V and J calls and clone size; the DNA was used to work out D and trimming. The sample consists of fewer than 130,000 clones, nearly 90% of them appearing once. The chain recombines TRBV30 with TRBJ1-4; D possibly corresponds to TRBD1 (5 bases). What was sequenced was peripheral blood. The TCR was taken from a human donor in a cohort sampled during active COVID-19. DNA for the CDR3: TGTGCCTGGATAAGGGGTGGGAAACTGTTTTTT. This encodes CAWIRGGKLFF.